Listed below are T cell receptor beta chains from one sample, sequenced in a study of graft-versus-host responses after intestinal transplantation. No antigens are known for them. Method: immunoSEQ multiplex PCR; TCRdb's copy keeps in-frame clones and lacks some. The table shows 110,000 to 150,000 clones, with 80% to 95% occurring only once. The sample here was unstimulated CD4+ T cells sorted from spleen or lymph node cells, taken before intestinal transplant. The receptors derive from a human donor who received an intestinal transplant. Both conserved end residues are part of each CDR3. Fields, in order: J gene, D gene, clone size, V gene, CDR3 protein, CDR3 DNA. D genes are given only for firm matches. The size entry is marked missing in some rows and otherwise reads once, few, many or a size class.

j_call: TRBJ1-2
d_call: TRBD1
clone_size: NA
v_call: TRBV27
cdr3_aa: CASSFRDRGEGYTF
cdr3_nt: TGTGCCAGCAGTTTCAGGGACAGGGGAGAGGGCTACACCTTC

j_call: TRBJ2-1
d_call: NA
clone_size: once
v_call: TRBV6-7
cdr3_aa: CASRTAGRSSYNEQFF
cdr3_nt: TGTGCCAGCAGGACCGCGGGGCGGAGCTCCTACAATGAGCAGTTCTTC

j_call: TRBJ2-7
d_call: NA
clone_size: NA
v_call: TRBV7-9
cdr3_aa: CASSYGTISSYEQYF
cdr3_nt: TGTGCCAGCAGCTACGGGACCATTAGCTCCTACGAGCAGTACTTC

j_call: TRBJ1-5
d_call: NA
clone_size: NA
v_call: TRBV5-1
cdr3_aa: CASSLEGGSQPQHF
cdr3_nt: TGCGCCAGCAGCTTGGAAGGGGGAAGTCAGCCCCAGCATTTT

j_call: TRBJ2-2
d_call: TRBD1
clone_size: once
v_call: TRBV2
cdr3_aa: CASMDRGPFANTGELFF
cdr3_nt: TGTGCCAGCATGGACAGGGGGCCGTTCGCGAACACCGGGGAGCTGTTTTTT

j_call: TRBJ1-5
d_call: NA
clone_size: NA
v_call: TRBV18
cdr3_aa: CASSRDRRDQPQHF
cdr3_nt: TGTGCCAGCTCAAGAGACAGACGAGACCAGCCCCAGCATTTT

j_call: TRBJ1-6
d_call: NA
clone_size: NA
v_call: TRBV30
cdr3_aa: CAWSSLDSYNSPLHF
cdr3_nt: TGTGCCTGGAGTTCCCTAGACAGTTATAATTCACCCCTCCACTTT

j_call: TRBJ2-5
d_call: NA
clone_size: NA
v_call: TRBV6-5
cdr3_aa: CASSPWDFLGETQYF
cdr3_nt: TGTGCCAGCAGTCCATGGGACTTTCTGGGCGAGACCCAGTACTTC

j_call: TRBJ1-5
d_call: TRBD1
clone_size: NA
v_call: TRBV7-2
cdr3_aa: CASSGTGGGRQPQHF
cdr3_nt: TGTGCCAGCAGTGGTACAGGGGGGGGCAGGCAGCCCCAGCATTTT

j_call: TRBJ2-5
d_call: NA
clone_size: NA
v_call: TRBV7-2
cdr3_aa: CASSLGGVRETQYF
cdr3_nt: TGTGCCAGCAGCTTAGGTGGAGTAAGAGAGACCCAGTACTTC